This is a list of T cell receptor beta chains from one sample in a study of T cell responses to AZD1222 COVID-19 vaccine. The protocol was immunoSEQ multiplex PCR, while the TCRdb copy is restricted to in-frame clones and leaves out a portion. The sample holds approximately 140,000 clones, about 92% seen once. The source material was peripheral blood, sampled 28 days after the second AZD1222 dose. All receptors derive from an adult who received the AZD1222 COVID-19 vaccine. Both conserved end residues are part of each CDR3. A D gene is named only where the DNA matches it firmly. A clone size is listed for some rows: how often the clone was seen (once, few, many), or a class if it is expanded.

abundance: .; d_gene: .; j_gene: TRBJ1-2; v_gene: TRBV28; len: 16; CDR3aa: CASSTTPRHSNYGYTF; CDR3nt: TGTGCCAGCAGTACCACCCCTCGCCATTCTAACTATGGCTACACCTTC
abundance: .; d_gene: .; j_gene: TRBJ2-7; v_gene: TRBV7-2; len: 13; CDR3aa: CASSHDAYYEQYF; CDR3nt: TGTGCCAGCAGTCACGACGCCTACTACGAGCAGTACTTC
abundance: .; d_gene: TRBD2; j_gene: TRBJ2-7; v_gene: TRBV7-9; len: 18; CDR3aa: CASRTGLAGGDPRNEQYF; CDR3nt: TGTGCCAGCAGGACGGGACTAGCGGGAGGTGACCCACGGAACGAGCAGTACTTC
abundance: .; d_gene: TRBD2; j_gene: TRBJ2-7; v_gene: TRBV10-1; len: 13; CDR3aa: CASSASGSYEQYF; CDR3nt: TGCGCCAGCTCTGCTAGCGGGAGCTACGAGCAGTACTTC
abundance: .; d_gene: TRBD1; j_gene: TRBJ2-7; v_gene: TRBV14; len: 15; CDR3aa: CASSHRGQGSYEQYF; CDR3nt: TGTGCCAGCAGCCATCGAGGACAGGGAAGCTACGAGCAGTACTTC
abundance: .; d_gene: .; j_gene: TRBJ2-7; v_gene: TRBV9; len: 15; CDR3aa: CASSVGSGQSYEQYF; CDR3nt: TGTGCCAGCAGCGTAGGGAGTGGACAGTCCTACGAGCAGTACTTC
abundance: .; d_gene: TRBD2; j_gene: TRBJ2-1; v_gene: TRBV29-1; len: 17; CDR3aa: CSVVGTSGRSAYNEQFF; CDR3nt: TGCAGCGTTGTGGGGACTAGCGGGAGATCGGCCTACAATGAGCAGTTCTTC
abundance: .; d_gene: .; j_gene: TRBJ1-5; v_gene: TRBV28; len: 17; CDR3aa: CASSPLPSGADNQPQHF; CDR3nt: TGTGCCAGCAGCCCACTCCCCTCGGGGGCGGACAATCAGCCCCAGCATTTT
abundance: .; d_gene: TRBD2; j_gene: TRBJ2-7; v_gene: TRBV6-6; len: 14; CDR3aa: CASSYSEGGYEQYF; CDR3nt: TGTGCCAGCAGTTACTCGGAGGGAGGGTACGAGCAGTACTTC
abundance: few; d_gene: .; j_gene: TRBJ2-7; v_gene: TRBV6-5; len: 16; CDR3aa: CASSYSGSGFSDEQYF; CDR3nt: TGTGCCAGCAGTTACTCGGGGAGCGGGTTTAGTGACGAGCAGTACTTC
abundance: .; d_gene: .; j_gene: TRBJ2-1; v_gene: TRBV9; len: 14; CDR3aa: CASSARPSSGLQFF; CDR3nt: TGTGCCAGCAGCGCCCGCCCTAGCTCGGGACTGCAGTTCTTC
abundance: .; d_gene: TRBD2; j_gene: TRBJ2-1; v_gene: TRBV2; len: 16; CDR3aa: CASNPLSGRALNEQFF; CDR3nt: TGTGCCAGCAACCCTCTTAGCGGGAGGGCCCTCAATGAGCAGTTCTTC
abundance: once; d_gene: .; j_gene: TRBJ2-3; v_gene: TRBV5-1; len: 14; CDR3aa: CASSTIGSTDTQYF; CDR3nt: TGCGCCAGCAGCACGATAGGGAGTACAGATACGCAGTATTTT
abundance: .; d_gene: .; j_gene: TRBJ2-2; v_gene: TRBV6-6; len: 15; CDR3aa: CASTDSTGYTGELFF; CDR3nt: TGTGCCAGCACCGATTCGACAGGATACACCGGGGAGCTGTTTTTT
abundance: .; d_gene: .; j_gene: TRBJ1-5; v_gene: TRBV11-3; len: 13; CDR3aa: CASSLWSNQPQHF; CDR3nt: TGTGCCAGCAGCTTATGGTCCAATCAGCCCCAGCATTTT
abundance: once; d_gene: .; j_gene: TRBJ2-5; v_gene: TRBV29-1; len: 13; CDR3aa: CSVSDSVKKTQYF; CDR3nt: TGCAGCGTTTCGGACTCTGTCAAAAAGACCCAGTACTTC